These 3 T cell receptor beta chains originate from one sample sequenced in a study of T cells in Graves' hyperthyroidism and ophthalmopathy. RNA transcripts served as the template for amplifying TCR beta CDR3 regions. First-round RT-PCR with HTBI primers amplified the TCR CDR3 region. TCRdb recomputed calls from the multiplex PCR reads with MiXCR, one row per CDR3 protein. The data contain some 510,000 distinct CDR3 sequences, around 20% of them singletons. Sequenced material: blood. Every receptor here comes from a young man with Graves' hyperthyroidism.

The table lists this clonotype with many counts. The V and J genes are TRBV12-3 or TRBV12-4 and TRBJ1-1; weak D call: TRBD1 (5 bases). Trimming took off 6 bases at V and 0 bases at J, with 11 bases between the two ends. There are 14 residues in the CDR3. The CDR3 coding sequence is TGTGCCAGCAGAGAAGGACAAATGAACACTGAAGCTTTCTTT. The encoded protein is CASREGQMNTEAFF.

As concerns this clonotype: This clone may be a read error of a much larger clone one base away. The rearrangement joins TRBV6-5 to TRBJ1-1; no clear D gene. Trimming took 2 bases from V and 7 from J, leaving 20 bases between them. Germline CDR1 and CDR2: MNHEY and SVGAGI. CDR3 length equals 16 residues. Here the CDR3 reads CASSYRTADESLEAFF. Written as DNA, the CDR3 is TGTGCCAGCAGTTACCGGACGGCTGACGAATCTCTTGAAGCTTTCTTT.

At least ten counts were recorded for this clonotype. V and J are TRBV28 and TRBJ1-1; the D gene is possibly TRBD1 (6 bases). Trimming left V 6 bases short and J 1 base short, with 21 bases between. This CDR3 region has 17 residues. The germline V gene has CDR1 MDHEN and CDR2 SYDVKM. DNA of the CDR3: TGTGCCAGCAGGGAGGGGGTCCTGAGCAGTTCGAACACTGAAGCTTTCTTT. Translated: CASREGVLSSSNTEAFF.